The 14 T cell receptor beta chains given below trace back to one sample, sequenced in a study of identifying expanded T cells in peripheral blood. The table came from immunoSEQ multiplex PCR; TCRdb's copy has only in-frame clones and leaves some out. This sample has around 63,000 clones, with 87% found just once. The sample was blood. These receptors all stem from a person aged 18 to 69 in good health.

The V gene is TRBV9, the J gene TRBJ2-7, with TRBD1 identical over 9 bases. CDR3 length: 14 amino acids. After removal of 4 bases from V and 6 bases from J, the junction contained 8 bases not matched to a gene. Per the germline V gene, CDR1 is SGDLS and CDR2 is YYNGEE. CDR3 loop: CASSPRTGVSEQYF. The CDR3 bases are TGTGCCAGCAGCCCGAGGACAGGGGTTTCCGAGCAGTACTTC.

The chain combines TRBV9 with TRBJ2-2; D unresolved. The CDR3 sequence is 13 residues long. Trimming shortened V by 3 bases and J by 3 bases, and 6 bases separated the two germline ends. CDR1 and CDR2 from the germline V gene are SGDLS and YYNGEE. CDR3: CASSGHYTGELFF. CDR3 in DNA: TGTGCCAGCAGCGGCCACTACACCGGGGAGCTGTTTTTT.

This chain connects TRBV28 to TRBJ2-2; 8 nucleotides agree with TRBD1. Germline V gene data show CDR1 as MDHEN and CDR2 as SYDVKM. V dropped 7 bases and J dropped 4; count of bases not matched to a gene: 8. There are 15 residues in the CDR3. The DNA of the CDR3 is TGTGCCAGCATGATCCCAGGGGGCACCACCGGGGAGCTGTTTTTT. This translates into CASMIPGGTTGELFF. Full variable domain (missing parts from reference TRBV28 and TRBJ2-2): DVKVTQSSRYLVKRTGEKVFLECVQDMDHENMFWYRQDPGLGLRLIYFSYDVKMKEKGDIPEGYSVSREKKERFSLILESASTNQTSMYLCASMIPGGTTGELFFGEGSRLTVL.

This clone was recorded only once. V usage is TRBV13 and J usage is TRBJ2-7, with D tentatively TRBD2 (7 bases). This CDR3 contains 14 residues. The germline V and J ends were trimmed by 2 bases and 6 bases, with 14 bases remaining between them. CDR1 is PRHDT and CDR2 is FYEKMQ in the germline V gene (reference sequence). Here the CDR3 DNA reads TGTGCCAGCAGCTTAAACGGGGGGCTGGGCGAGCAGTACTTC. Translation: CASSLNGGLGEQYF.

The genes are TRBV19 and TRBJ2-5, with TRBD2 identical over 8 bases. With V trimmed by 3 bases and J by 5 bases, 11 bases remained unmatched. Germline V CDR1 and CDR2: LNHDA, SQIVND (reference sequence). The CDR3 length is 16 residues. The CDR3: CASSMAGREGEETQYF. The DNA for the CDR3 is TGTGCCAGTAGTATGGCTGGTCGGGAGGGTGAGGAGACCCAGTACTTC. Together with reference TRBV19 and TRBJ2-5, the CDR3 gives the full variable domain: DGGITQSPKYLFRKEGQNVTLSCEQNLNHDAMYWYRQDPGQGLRLIYYSQIVNDFQKGDIAEGYSVSREKKESFPLTVTSAQKNPTAFYLCASSMAGREGEETQYFGPGTRLLVL.

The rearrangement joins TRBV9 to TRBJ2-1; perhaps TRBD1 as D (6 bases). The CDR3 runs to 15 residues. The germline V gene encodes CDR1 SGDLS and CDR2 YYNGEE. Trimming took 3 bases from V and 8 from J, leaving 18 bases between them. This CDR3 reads CASSAPTGPTDEQFF. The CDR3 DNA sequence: TGTGCCAGCAGCGCACCGACAGGCCCTACAGATGAGCAGTTCTTC.

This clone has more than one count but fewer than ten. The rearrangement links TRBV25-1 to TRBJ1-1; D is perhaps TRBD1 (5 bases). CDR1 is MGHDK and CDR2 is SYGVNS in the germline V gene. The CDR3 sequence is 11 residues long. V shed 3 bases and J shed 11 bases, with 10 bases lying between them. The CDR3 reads CASSDRVGAFF. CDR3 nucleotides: TGTGCCAGCAGTGACAGGGTTGGGGCTTTCTTT.

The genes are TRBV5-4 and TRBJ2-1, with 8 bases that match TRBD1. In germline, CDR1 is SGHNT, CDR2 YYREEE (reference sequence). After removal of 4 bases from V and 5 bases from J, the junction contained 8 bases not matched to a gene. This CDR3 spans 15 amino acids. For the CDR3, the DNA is TGTGCCAGCAGCACAGGACAGGGAATCGACAATGAGCAGTTCTTC. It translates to CASSTGQGIDNEQFF.

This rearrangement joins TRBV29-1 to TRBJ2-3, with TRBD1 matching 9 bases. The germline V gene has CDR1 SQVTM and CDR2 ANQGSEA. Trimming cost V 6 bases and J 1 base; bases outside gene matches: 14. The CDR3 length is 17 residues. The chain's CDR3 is CSVRGHPDRGGTDTQYF. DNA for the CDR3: TGCAGCGTAAGGGGGCACCCTGACAGGGGGGGCACAGATACGCAGTATTTT.

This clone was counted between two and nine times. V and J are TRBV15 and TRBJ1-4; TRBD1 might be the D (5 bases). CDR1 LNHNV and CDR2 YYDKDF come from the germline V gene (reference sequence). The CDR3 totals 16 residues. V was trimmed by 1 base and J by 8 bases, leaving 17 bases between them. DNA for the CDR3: TGTGCCACCAGCAGAGTAATGGGGGAAGGGTCAGAAAAACTGTTTTTT. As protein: CATSRVMGEGSEKLFF. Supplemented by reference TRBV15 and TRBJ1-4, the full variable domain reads DAMVIQNPRYQVTQFGKPVTLSCSQTLNHNVMYWYQQKSSQAPKLLFHYYDKDFNNEADTPDNFQSRRPNTSFCFLDIRSPGLGDTAMYLCATSRVMGEGSEKLFFGSGTQLSVL.

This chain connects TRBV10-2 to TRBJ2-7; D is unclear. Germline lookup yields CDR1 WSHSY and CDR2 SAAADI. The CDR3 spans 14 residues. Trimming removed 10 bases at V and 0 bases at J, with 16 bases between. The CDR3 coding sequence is TGCGCCACCAACCTTGAAGGTCCCTCCTACGAGCAGTACTTC. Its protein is CATNLEGPSYEQYF.

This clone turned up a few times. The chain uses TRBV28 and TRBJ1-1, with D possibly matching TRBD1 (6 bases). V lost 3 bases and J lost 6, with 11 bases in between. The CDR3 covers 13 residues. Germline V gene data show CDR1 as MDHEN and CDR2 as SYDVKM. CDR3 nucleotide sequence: TGTGCCAGCAGTTTTACCGGGACACCTGAAGCTTTCTTT. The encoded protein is CASSFTGTPEAFF.

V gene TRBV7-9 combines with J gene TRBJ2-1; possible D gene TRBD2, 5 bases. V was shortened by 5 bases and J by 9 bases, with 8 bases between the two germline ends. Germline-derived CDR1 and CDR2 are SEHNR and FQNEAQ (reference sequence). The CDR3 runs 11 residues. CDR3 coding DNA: TGTGCCAGCAGCCCCGAGGGTGAGCAGTTCTTC. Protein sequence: CASSPEGEQFF.

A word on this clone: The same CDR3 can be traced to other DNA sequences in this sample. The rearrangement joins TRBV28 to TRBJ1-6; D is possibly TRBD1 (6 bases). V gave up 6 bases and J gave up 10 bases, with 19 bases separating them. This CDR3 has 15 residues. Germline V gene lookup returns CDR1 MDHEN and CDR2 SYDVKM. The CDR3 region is CASREGRGGGSPLHF. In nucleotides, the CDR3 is TGTGCCAGCAGGGAAGGACGGGGAGGGGGGTCACCCCTCCACTTT.